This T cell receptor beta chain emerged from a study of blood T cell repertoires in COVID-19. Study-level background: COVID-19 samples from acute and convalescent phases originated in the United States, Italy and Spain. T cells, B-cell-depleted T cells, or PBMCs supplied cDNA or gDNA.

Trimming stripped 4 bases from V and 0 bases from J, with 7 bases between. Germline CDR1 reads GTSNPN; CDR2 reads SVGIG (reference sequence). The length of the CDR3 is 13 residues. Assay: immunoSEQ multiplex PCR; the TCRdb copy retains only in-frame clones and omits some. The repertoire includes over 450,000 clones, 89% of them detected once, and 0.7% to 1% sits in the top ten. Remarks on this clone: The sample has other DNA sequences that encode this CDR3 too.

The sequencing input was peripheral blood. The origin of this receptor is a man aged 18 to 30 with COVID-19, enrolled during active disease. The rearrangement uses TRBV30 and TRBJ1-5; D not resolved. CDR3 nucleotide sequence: TGTGCCTGGACAGGTAATAGCAATCAGCCCCAGCATTTT. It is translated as CAWTGNSNQPQHF. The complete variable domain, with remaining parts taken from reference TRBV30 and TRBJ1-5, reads SQTIHQWPATLVQPVGSPLSLECTVEGTSNPNLYWYRQAAGRGLQLLFYSVGIGQISSEVPQNLSASRPQDRQFILSSKKLLLSDSGFYLCAWTGNSNQPQHFGDGTRLSIL.